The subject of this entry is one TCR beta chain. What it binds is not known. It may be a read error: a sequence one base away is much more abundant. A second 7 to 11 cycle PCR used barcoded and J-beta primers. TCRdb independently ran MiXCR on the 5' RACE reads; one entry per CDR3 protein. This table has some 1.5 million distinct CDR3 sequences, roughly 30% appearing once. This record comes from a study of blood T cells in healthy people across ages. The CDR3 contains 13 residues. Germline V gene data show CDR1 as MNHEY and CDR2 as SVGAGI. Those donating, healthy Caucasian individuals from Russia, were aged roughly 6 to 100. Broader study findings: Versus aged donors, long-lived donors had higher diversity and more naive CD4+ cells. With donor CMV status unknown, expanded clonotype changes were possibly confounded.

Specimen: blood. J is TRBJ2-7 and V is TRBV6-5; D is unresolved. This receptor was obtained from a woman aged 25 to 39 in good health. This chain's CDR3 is CTSSRSREGEQYF. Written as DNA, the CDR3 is TGTACCAGCAGTCGGTCGAGAGAAGGCGAGCAGTACTTC.